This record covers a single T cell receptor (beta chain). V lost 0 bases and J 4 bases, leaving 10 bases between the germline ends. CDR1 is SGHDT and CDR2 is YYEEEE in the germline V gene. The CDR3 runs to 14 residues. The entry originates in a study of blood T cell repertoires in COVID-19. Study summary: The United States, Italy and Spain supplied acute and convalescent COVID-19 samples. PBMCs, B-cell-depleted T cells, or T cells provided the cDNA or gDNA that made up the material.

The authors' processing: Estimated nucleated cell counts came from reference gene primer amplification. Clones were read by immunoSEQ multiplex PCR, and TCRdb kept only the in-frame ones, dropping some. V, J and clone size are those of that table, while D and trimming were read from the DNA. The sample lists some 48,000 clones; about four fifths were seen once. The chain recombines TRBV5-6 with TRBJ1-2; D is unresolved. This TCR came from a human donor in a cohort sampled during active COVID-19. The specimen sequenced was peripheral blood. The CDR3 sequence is CASSLGAGGYGYTF. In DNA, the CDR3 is TGTGCCAGCAGCTTGGGGGCTGGTGGCTATGGCTACACCTTC.